The 25 T cell receptor beta chains below all came from one sample that was sequenced in a study of graft-versus-host responses after intestinal transplantation. Measured with immunoSEQ multiplex PCR; TCRdb has only the in-frame clones, and not every one. The table lists about 83,000 clones, around nine tenths of them singletons. Antigen specificity for these receptors is unknown. This specimen was unstimulated CD4+ T cells sorted from spleen or lymph node cells, taken before intestinal transplant. These receptors originate from a human donor who received an intestinal transplant.

The V call is TRBV5-1, the J call TRBJ2-3; perhaps TRBD2 as D (6 bases). The ends were cut back, 2 bases at V and 3 bases at J, with 10 bases in the middle. Germline V gives CDR1 SGHRS, CDR2 YFSETQ. The CDR3 has 14 amino acids. CDR3: CASSFSSGTDTQYF. The CDR3 nucleotides are TGCGCCAGCAGCTTTTCCAGCGGGACAGATACGCAGTATTTT.

The chain combines TRBV6-6 with TRBJ2-7, with 7 bases identical to TRBD1. V was pared by 6 bases and J by 4 bases, with 12 bases of the junction left unmatched. CDR3 size: 15 residues. Looked up from germline, CDR1 is MNHNY and CDR2 is SVGAGI (reference sequence). CDR3 region: CASRSQQGTLYEQYF. The DNA for the CDR3 is TGTGCCAGCAGATCGCAACAGGGGACCTTATACGAGCAGTACTTC.

This chain connects TRBV7-8 to TRBJ1-5; D not certain. CDR3 size: 13 residues. Trimming shortened V by 6 bases and J by 3 bases, and 9 bases separated the two germline ends. CDR1 and CDR2 from the germline V gene are SGHVS and FQNEAQ. The CDR3 sequence: CASRRSFNQPQHF. DNA of the CDR3: TGTGCCAGCAGGCGGAGTTTCAATCAGCCCCAGCATTTT.

Here the CDR3 reads CASSAGQGGDTQYF. The CDR3 DNA reads as TGCGCCAGCAGCGCCGGACAGGGTGGAGATACGCAGTATTTT. The V gene is TRBV5-1, the J gene TRBJ2-3; 8 bases line up with TRBD1. The V and J ends lost 4 bases and 5 bases, in that order; junction bases with no gene match: 6. The CDR3 consists of 14 residues. Germline values: CDR1 SGHRS, CDR2 YFSETQ. The variable domain in full, completed from reference TRBV5-1 and TRBJ2-3, reads KAGVTQTPRYLIKTRGQQVTLSCSPISGHRSVSWYQQTPGQGLQFLFEYFSETQRNKGNFPGRFSGRQFSNSRSEMNVSTLELGDSALYLCASSAGQGGDTQYFGPGTRLTVL.

V and J are TRBV7-9 and TRBJ2-1, with 9 positions matching TRBD2. The germline V gene has CDR1 SEHNR and CDR2 FQNEAQ (reference sequence). V was clipped by 1 base and J by 4 bases; unmatched bases: 5. The CDR3 is 16 amino acids. As DNA, the CDR3 is TGTGCCAGCAGCTTAGTGGGCGGGAGGGTATACAATGAGCAGTTCTTC. It encodes CASSLVGGRVYNEQFF.

This rearrangement joins TRBV15 to TRBJ2-3; 7 nucleotides align to TRBD1. The CDR3 sequence is 17 residues long. V trimming: 1 base; J trimming: 0 bases; junction bases outside the gene matches: 7. CDR1 and CDR2 from the germline V gene are LNHNV and YYDKDF (reference sequence). CDR3 sequence: CATSRVGARGSTDTQYF. The CDR3 nucleotides read TGTGCCACCAGCAGAGTTGGGGCCAGGGGGAGCACAGATACGCAGTATTTT. Combining the CDR3 with reference TRBV15 and TRBJ2-3 gives the whole variable domain DAMVIQNPRYQVTQFGKPVTLSCSQTLNHNVMYWYQQKSSQAPKLLFHYYDKDFNNEADTPDNFQSRRPNTSFCFLDIRSPGLGDTAMYLCATSRVGARGSTDTQYFGPGTRLTVL.

V gene TRBV6-5 combines with J gene TRBJ2-7, with 9 bases fitting TRBD1. Trimming took 6 bases from V and 5 from J; bases not matched to a gene: 8. Germline values: CDR1 MNHEY, CDR2 SVGAGI. The CDR3 length is 14 residues. CDR3 protein: CASRLRDRVNEQYF. The CDR3 DNA sequence: TGTGCCAGCAGGCTCCGGGACAGGGTTAACGAGCAGTACTTC.

This chain uses TRBV19 with TRBJ1-1; TRBD1 matches 8 bases. Germline values: CDR1 LNHDA, CDR2 SQIVND (reference sequence). V was pared by 1 base and J by 5 bases, with 9 bases of the junction left unmatched. CDR3 size: 16 residues. The CDR3 is CASSIASGTGETEAFF. The CDR3 coding sequence is TGTGCCAGTAGTATAGCCTCCGGGACAGGTGAGACTGAAGCTTTCTTT.

This rearrangement joins TRBV6-5 to TRBJ1-1; 8 bases agree with TRBD1. Per germline, CDR1 MNHEY and CDR2 SVGAGI. CDR3 length: 14 amino acids. The V gene end was trimmed by 0 bases and the J gene end by 6 bases; junction bases not matched to a gene: 3. CDR3 amino acids: CASSYSGQGPEAFF. CDR3 DNA sequence: TGTGCCAGCAGTTACTCCGGACAGGGACCTGAAGCTTTCTTT.

The chain couples TRBV5-1 to TRBJ2-3; no reliable D call. The V gene's germline CDR1 is SGHRS and CDR2 YFSETQ. The CDR3 length is 12 residues. Trimming left V 5 bases short and J 4 bases short, with 8 bases between. In DNA, the CDR3 is TGCGCCAGCAGTTTAGAGGCAGATACGCAGTATTTT. This sequence encodes CASSLEADTQYF. Combining the CDR3 with reference TRBV5-1 and TRBJ2-3 gives the whole variable domain KAGVTQTPRYLIKTRGQQVTLSCSPISGHRSVSWYQQTPGQGLQFLFEYFSETQRNKGNFPGRFSGRQFSNSRSEMNVSTLELGDSALYLCASSLEADTQYFGPGTRLTVL.

The chain has TRBV4-1 and TRBJ1-5; 7 nucleotides align to TRBD1. The CDR3 loop spans 17 amino acids. The junction had 7 bases not matched to a gene; V was cut back by 0 bases and J by 2 bases. Per the germline V gene, CDR1 is MGHRA and CDR2 is YSYEKL. The CDR3 DNA sequence: TGCGCCAGCAGCCAAGACGAGGGGGCGGTTGGCAATCAGCCCCAGCATTTT. Translated: CASSQDEGAVGNQPQHF.

In this sample, this clone turned up once. V and J are TRBV7-9 and TRBJ2-6, with D perhaps matching TRBD1 (6 bases). Trimming removed 5 bases from V and 0 bases from J, with 17 bases in between. The CDR3 spans 18 residues. CDR1 and CDR2 (germline): SEHNR, FQNEAQ (reference sequence). CDR3 loop: CASSPTGSTLSGANVLTF. The CDR3 bases are TGTGCCAGCAGCCCAACAGGGTCCACCCTCTCTGGGGCCAACGTCCTGACTTTC.

V and J are TRBV5-4 and TRBJ1-1; maybe TRBD1 (6 bases). The V gene's germline CDR1 is SGHNT and CDR2 YYREEE (reference sequence). V gave up 4 bases and J gave up 0 bases, with 13 bases separating them. This CDR3 comprises 15 residues. CDR3 in amino acids: CASSPWTEMNTEAFF. The CDR3 nucleotides read TGTGCCAGCAGCCCTTGGACAGAGATGAACACTGAAGCTTTCTTT.

This sequence joins TRBV2 and TRBJ1-5, with a weak D call TRBD1 (6 bases). Trimming took 1 base from V and 5 from J, leaving 12 bases between them. The CDR3 runs to 15 residues. From germline, CDR1 is SNHLY and CDR2 FYNNEI. The CDR3 region has the DNA TGTGCCAGCAGTGAAGGGGGCAGGGGCGATCAGCCCCAGCATTTT. It codes for CASSEGGRGDQPQHF.

The rearrangement joins TRBV30 to TRBJ2-5, with D possibly TRBD1 on 6 matching bases. The ends were cut back, 4 bases at V and 7 bases at J, with 16 bases in the middle. The CDR3 loop spans 13 amino acids. The V gene's germline CDR1 is GTSNPN and CDR2 SVGIG (reference sequence). For the CDR3, the DNA is TGTGCCTGGAACCCAGGGGTTAGGGGGACCCAGTACTTC. Translated, it gives CAWNPGVRGTQYF.

A single count supports this clone. The rearrangement links TRBV5-1 to TRBJ1-1; D ambiguous. Germline CDR1 and CDR2: SGHRS and YFSETQ. V was trimmed by 1 base and J by 0 bases, leaving 10 bases between them. The CDR3 consists of 15 residues. The CDR3 loop reads CASSLNEGMNTEAFF. CDR3 DNA: TGCGCCAGCAGCTTGAATGAGGGAATGAACACTGAAGCTTTCTTT.

The table lists this clone with a count of one. The chain joins TRBV30 to TRBJ1-4; 7 positions match TRBD1. The CDR3 extends over 13 amino acids. The V segment lost 3 bases and the J segment 8 bases; nucleotides outside the gene matches: 6. CDR1 is GTSNPN and CDR2 is SVGIG in the germline V gene (reference sequence). The CDR3 coding sequence is TGTGCCTGGAGAAAGGGGGCCGGGGAAAAACTGTTTTTT. Encoded protein: CAWRKGAGEKLFF.

The CDR3 loop is CATQQGSGANVLTF. CDR3 DNA: TGCGCCACCCAACAGGGCTCTGGGGCCAACGTCCTGACTTTC. This chain uses TRBV10-2 with TRBJ2-6; weak D call: TRBD1 (6 bases). This CDR3 has 14 residues. V gave up 10 bases and J gave up 0 bases, with 10 bases separating them. The V gene's germline CDR1 is WSHSY and CDR2 SAAADI.

The chain is built from TRBV5-1 and TRBJ1-4; no clear D. Trimming took off 3 bases at V and 3 bases at J, with 15 bases between the two ends. The CDR3 contains 16 residues. Germline CDR1 is SGHRS and CDR2 is YFSETQ. CDR3 sequence (DNA): TGCGCCAGCAGCTCTTCGGAATTGACTGCTAATGAAAAACTGTTTTTT. Amino acids: CASSSSELTANEKLFF.

This clone has just a few counts. The V gene is TRBV19, the J gene TRBJ1-4, with D tentatively TRBD1 (6 bases). Trimming took 3 bases from V and 8 from J, leaving 10 bases between them. The CDR3 covers 13 residues. Looked up from germline, CDR1 is LNHDA and CDR2 is SQIVND (reference sequence). The CDR3 loop reads CASSMGATEKLFF. The CDR3 coding sequence is TGTGCCAGTAGTATGGGGGCTACGGAAAAACTGTTTTTT.

This chain links TRBV7-8 with TRBJ1-1; D is uncertain. V was pared by 5 bases and J by 0 bases, with 7 bases between. Germline V lookup: CDR1 SGHVS, CDR2 FQNEAQ. CDR3 length: 13 residues. CDR3 DNA sequence: TGTGCCAGCAGCACAGTTATGAACACTGAAGCTTTCTTT. Its protein product is CASSTVMNTEAFF.

The rearrangement joins TRBV9 to TRBJ2-1, with 14 positions matching TRBD2. The CDR3 sequence is 19 residues long. CDR1 is SGDLS and CDR2 is YYNGEE in the germline V gene. J was trimmed by 3 bases and V by 2 bases; bases with no gene match: 10. The CDR3 sequence is CASSVRGLAGEGVYNEQFF. The CDR3 nucleotides read TGTGCCAGCAGCGTCCGGGGACTAGCGGGAGAGGGGGTCTACAATGAGCAGTTCTTC.

This chain's CDR3 is CASSRDSTNEKLFF. The CDR3 region has the DNA TGCGCCAGCAGCCGGGACAGTACTAATGAAAAACTGTTTTTT. The chain links TRBV5-1 to TRBJ1-4, with 7 bases lining up with TRBD1. CDR1 SGHRS and CDR2 YFSETQ come from the germline V gene. Germline trimming cut 4 bases from V and 2 bases from J; bases unmatched to any gene: 2. CDR3 length equals 14 residues. The complete variable domain, with remaining parts taken from reference TRBV5-1 and TRBJ1-4, reads KAGVTQTPRYLIKTRGQQVTLSCSPISGHRSVSWYQQTPGQGLQFLFEYFSETQRNKGNFPGRFSGRQFSNSRSEMNVSTLELGDSALYLCASSRDSTNEKLFFGSGTQLSVL.

The genes are TRBV21-1 and TRBJ1-2; TRBD1 was called by the table and not checked on the DNA. TRBV21-1 is a pseudogene. CDR3 length: 9 residues. CDR3: CATSGGYTF. For the CDR3, the DNA is TGTGCCACTTCAGGCGGCTACACCTTC.

The chain links TRBV28 to TRBJ1-3, with 8 bases matching TRBD1. CDR3 length: 15 residues. Germline CDR1 reads MDHEN; CDR2 reads SYDVKM. V trimming: 5 bases; J trimming: 3 bases; junction bases outside the gene matches: 6. The CDR3 sequence: CASSIPGGLGNTIYF. The CDR3 DNA sequence: TGTGCCAGCAGTATCCCAGGGGGCCTTGGAAACACCATATATTTT.